The TCR beta chain described here comes from a study of Ad26.COV2.S vaccination and SARS-CoV-2 variants. Findings of the study overall: The placebo group had lower spike-specific TCR breadth than the vaccine recipients did. The TCR breadth and depth analyses may have understated or missed part of the total T cell responses.

Germline assignment: CDR1 MNHEY and CDR2 SMNVEV (reference sequence). There are 14 residues in the CDR3. Trimming removed 7 bases at V and 4 bases at J, with 17 bases between. About this clone itself: Its matching antigen is unknown.

TCRdb's table, derived via immunoSEQ multiplex PCR, lists solely in-frame clones and lacks some. The sample lists 45,000 or so clones, 65% to 90% seen once, with 40% to 55% in the top ten. Sequencing was performed on peripheral blood, taken after recovery from COVID-19. The chain links TRBV27 to TRBJ2-7; D might be TRBD1 (6 bases). The receptor was derived from a human donor who had recovered from COVID-19. CDR3 in DNA: TGTGCCAGCACCGCTCGAGGGGGTAGTTACGAGCAGTACTTC. Translating it yields CASTARGGSYEQYF.